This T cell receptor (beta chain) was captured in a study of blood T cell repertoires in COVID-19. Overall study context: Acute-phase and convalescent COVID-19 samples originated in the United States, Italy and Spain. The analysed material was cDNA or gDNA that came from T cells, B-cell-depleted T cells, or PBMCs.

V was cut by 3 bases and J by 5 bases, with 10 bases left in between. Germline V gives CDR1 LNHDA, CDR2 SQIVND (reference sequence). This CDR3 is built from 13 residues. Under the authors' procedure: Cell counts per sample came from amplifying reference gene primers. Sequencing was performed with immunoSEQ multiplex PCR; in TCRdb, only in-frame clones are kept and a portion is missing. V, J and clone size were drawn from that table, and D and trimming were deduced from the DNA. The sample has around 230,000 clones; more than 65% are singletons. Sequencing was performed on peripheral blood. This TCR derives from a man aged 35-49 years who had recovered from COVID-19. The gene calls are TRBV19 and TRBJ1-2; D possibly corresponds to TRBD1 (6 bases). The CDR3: CASSMRQVYGYTF. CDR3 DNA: TGTGCCAGTAGTATGAGACAGGTGTATGGCTACACCTTC. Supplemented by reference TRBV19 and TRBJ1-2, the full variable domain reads DGGITQSPKYLFRKEGQNVTLSCEQNLNHDAMYWYRQDPGQGLRLIYYSQIVNDFQKGDIAEGYSVSREKKESFPLTVTSAQKNPTAFYLCASSMRQVYGYTFGSGTRLTVV.